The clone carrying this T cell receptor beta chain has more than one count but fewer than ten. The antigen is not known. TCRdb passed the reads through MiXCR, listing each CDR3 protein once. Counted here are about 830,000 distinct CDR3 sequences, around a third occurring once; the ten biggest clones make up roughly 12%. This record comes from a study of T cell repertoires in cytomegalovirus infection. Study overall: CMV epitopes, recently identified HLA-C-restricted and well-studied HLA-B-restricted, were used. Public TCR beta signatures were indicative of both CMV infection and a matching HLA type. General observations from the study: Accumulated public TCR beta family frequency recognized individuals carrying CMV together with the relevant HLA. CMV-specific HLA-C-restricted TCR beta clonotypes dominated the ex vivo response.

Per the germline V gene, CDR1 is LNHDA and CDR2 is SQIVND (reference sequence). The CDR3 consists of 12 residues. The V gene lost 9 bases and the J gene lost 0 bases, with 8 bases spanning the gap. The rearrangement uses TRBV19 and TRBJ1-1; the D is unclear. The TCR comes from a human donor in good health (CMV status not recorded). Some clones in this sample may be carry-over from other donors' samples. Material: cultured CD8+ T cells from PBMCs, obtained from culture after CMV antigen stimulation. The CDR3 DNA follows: TGTGCCAGCACAGCGCTGAACACTGAAGCTTTCTTT. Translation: CASTALNTEAFF.